This TCR beta chain was retrieved from a study of cytomegalovirus exposure and HLA in healthy donors. TCRdb's table, derived via immunoSEQ multiplex PCR, lists solely in-frame clones and lacks some. Of 66,000 or so clones listed, around 97% are singletons. Sequencing was performed on PBMCs. The receptor comes from a woman under 30 in good health and CMV-seropositive.

The CDR3 reads CASSLGDSNLYEQYF. The CDR3 DNA reads as TGTGCCAGCAGCTTGGGAGACAGTAATCTCTACGAGCAGTACTTC. V is TRBV5-4 and J is TRBJ2-7, with a possible D match to TRBD1 (5 bases). Germline V CDR1 and CDR2: SGHNT, YYREEE (reference sequence). V was shortened by 0 bases and J by 3 bases, with 13 bases between the two germline ends. This CDR3 comprises 15 residues.